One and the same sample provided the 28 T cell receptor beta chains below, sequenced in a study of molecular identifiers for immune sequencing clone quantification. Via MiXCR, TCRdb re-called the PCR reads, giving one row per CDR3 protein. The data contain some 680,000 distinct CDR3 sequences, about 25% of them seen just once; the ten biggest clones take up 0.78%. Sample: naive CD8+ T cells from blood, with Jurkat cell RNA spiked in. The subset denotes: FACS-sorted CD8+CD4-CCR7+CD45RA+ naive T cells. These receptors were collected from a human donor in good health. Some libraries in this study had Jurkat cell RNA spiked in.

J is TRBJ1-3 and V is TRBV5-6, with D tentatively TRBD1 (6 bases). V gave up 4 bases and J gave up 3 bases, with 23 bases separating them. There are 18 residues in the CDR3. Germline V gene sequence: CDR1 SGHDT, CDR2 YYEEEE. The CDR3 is CASSAGGAQRDYGNTIYF. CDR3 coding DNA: TGTGCCAGCAGCGCCGGGGGGGCGCAAAGGGATTATGGAAACACCATATATTTT. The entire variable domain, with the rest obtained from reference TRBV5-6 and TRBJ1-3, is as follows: DAGVTQSPTHLIKTRGQQVTLRCSPKSGHDTVSWYQQALGQGPQFIFQYYEEEERQRGNFPDRFSGHQFPNYSSELNVNALLLGDSALYLCASSAGGAQRDYGNTIYFGEGSWLTVV.

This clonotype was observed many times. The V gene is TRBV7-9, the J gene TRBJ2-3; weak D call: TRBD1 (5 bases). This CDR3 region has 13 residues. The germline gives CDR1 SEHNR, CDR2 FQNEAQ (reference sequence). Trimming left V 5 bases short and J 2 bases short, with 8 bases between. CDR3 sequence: CASSDSLTDTQYF. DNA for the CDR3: TGTGCCAGCAGCGACAGTCTCACAGATACGCAGTATTTT. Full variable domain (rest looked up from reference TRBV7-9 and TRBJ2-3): DTGVSQNPRHKITKRGQNVTFRCDPISEHNRLYWYRQTLGQGPEFLTYFQNEAQLEKSRLLSDRFSAERPKGSFSTLEIQRTEQGDSAMYLCASSDSLTDTQYFGPGTRLTVL.

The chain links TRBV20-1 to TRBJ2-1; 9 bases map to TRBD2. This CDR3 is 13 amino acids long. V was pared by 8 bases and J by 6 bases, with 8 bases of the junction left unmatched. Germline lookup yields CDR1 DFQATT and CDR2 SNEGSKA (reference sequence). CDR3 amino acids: CSPRSGRANEQFF. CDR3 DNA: TGCAGTCCACGTAGCGGGAGAGCCAATGAGCAGTTCTTC.

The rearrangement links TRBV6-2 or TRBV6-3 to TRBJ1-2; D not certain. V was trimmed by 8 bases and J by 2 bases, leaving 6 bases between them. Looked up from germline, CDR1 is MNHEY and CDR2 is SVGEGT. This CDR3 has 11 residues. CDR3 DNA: TGTGCCAGCGGCCAGAACTATGGCTACACCTTC. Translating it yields CASGQNYGYTF.

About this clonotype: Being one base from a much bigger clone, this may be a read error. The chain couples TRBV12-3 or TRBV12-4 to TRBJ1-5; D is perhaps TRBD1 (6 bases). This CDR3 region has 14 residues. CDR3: CACSFTGFNQPQHF. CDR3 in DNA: TGTGCCTGCAGTTTCACAGGGTTCAATCAGCCCCAGCATTTT.

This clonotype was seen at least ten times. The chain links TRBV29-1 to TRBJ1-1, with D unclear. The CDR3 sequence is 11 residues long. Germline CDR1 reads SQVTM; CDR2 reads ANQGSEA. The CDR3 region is CMGEGNTEAFF. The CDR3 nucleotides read TGCATGGGCGAAGGTAACACTGAAGCTTTCTTT.

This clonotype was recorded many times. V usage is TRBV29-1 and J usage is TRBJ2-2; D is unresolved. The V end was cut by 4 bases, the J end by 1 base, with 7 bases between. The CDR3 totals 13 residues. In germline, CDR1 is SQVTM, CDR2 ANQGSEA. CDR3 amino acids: CSVGVGNTGELFF. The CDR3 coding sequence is TGCAGCGTTGGTGTCGGGAACACCGGGGAGCTGTTTTTT.

The DNA of the CDR3 is TGTGCCAGTAGTATCGCCGTTGACTATGGCTACACCTTC. Translated: CASSIAVDYGYTF. The chain couples TRBV19 to TRBJ1-2; D is uncertain. CDR3 size: 13 residues. Germline assignment: CDR1 LNHDA and CDR2 SQIVND (reference sequence). V lost 3 bases, J lost 3 bases, and 8 bases lay in between.

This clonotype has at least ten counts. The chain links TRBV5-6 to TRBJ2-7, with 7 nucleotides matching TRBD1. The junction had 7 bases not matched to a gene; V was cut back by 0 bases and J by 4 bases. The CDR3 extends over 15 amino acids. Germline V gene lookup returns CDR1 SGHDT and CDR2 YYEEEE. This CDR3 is CASSLGIQGVYEQYF. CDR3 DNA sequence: TGTGCCAGCAGCTTGGGGATCCAGGGGGTGTACGAGCAGTACTTC.

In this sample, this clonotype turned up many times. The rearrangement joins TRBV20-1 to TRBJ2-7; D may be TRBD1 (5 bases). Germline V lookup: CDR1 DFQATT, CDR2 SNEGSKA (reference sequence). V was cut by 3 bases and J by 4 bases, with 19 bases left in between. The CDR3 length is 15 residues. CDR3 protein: CSASLLQTVGYEQYF. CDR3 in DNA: TGCAGTGCTAGTTTGCTTCAGACAGTCGGGTACGAGCAGTACTTC.

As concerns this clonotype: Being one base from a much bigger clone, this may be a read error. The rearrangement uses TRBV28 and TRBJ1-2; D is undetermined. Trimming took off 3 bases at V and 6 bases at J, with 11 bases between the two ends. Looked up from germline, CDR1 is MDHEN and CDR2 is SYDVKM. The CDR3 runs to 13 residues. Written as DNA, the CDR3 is TGTGCCAGCAGTTTCACCCAAAACCATGGCTACACCTTC. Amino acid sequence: CASSFTQNHGYTF.

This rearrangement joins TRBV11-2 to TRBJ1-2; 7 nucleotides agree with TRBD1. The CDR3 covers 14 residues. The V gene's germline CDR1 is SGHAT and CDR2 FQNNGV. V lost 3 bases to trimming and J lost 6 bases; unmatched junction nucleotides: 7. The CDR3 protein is CASSFSDRINGYTF. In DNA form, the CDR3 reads TGTGCCAGCAGCTTCTCGGACAGGATCAATGGCTACACCTTC.

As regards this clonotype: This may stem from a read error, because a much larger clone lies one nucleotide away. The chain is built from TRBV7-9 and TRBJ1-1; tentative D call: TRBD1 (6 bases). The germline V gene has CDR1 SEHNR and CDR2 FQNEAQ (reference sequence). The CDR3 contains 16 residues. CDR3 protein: CASSLAGAGLNPEAFF. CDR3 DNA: TGTGCCAGCAGCTTAGCGGGGGCAGGGTTGAACCCTGAAGCTTTCTTT.

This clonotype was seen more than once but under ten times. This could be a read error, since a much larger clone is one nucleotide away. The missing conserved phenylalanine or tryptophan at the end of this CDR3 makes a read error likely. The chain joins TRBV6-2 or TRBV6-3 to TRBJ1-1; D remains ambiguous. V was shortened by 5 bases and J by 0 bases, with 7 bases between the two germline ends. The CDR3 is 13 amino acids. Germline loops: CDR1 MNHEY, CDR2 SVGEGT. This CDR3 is CASSGPLNTEAFL. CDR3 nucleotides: TGTGCCAGCAGTGGGCCCCTGAACACTGAAGCTTTCTTA.

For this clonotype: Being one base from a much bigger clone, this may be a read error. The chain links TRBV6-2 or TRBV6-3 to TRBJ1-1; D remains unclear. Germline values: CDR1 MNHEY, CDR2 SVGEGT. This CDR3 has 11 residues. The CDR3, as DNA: TGTGCCAGCAGTTGCCCTACTTTGACCCGCTTT. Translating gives CASSCPTLTRF.

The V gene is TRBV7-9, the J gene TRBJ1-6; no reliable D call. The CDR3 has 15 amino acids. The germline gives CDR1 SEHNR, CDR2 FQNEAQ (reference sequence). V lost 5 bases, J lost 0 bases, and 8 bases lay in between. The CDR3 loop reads CASSPTASYNSPLHF. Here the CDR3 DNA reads TGTGCCAGCAGCCCAACAGCCTCCTATAATTCACCCCTCCACTTT.

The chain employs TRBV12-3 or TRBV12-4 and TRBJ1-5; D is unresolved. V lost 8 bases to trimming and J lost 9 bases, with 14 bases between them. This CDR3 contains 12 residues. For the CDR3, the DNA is TGTGCCAGCCAGGACCAAAGCGGGCCCCAGCATTTT. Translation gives CASQDQSGPQHF.

The CDR3 sequence is CASSCSTGGTGELFF. CDR3 in DNA: TGTGCCAGCAGTTGCTCGACCGGGGGCACCGGGGAGCTGTTTTTT. V is TRBV6-2 or TRBV6-3 and J is TRBJ2-2, with D tentatively TRBD2 (6 bases). Germline CDR1 MNHEY, CDR2 SVGEGT. The ends were cut back, 4 bases at V and 4 bases at J, with 13 bases in the middle. This CDR3 region has 15 residues.

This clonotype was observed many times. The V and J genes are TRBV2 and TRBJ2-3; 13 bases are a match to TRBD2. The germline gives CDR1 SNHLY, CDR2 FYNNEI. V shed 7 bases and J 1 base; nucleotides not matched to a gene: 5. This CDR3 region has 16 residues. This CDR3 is CASTLGTSGGTDTQYF. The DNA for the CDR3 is TGTGCCAGCACCCTAGGGACTAGCGGGGGCACAGATACGCAGTATTTT.

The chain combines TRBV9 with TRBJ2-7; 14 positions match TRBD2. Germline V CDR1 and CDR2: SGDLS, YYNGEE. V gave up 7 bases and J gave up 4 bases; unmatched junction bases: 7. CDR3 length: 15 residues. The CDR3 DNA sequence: TGTGCCAGCTGTCCCGGACTAGCGGGAGGATACGAGCAGTACTTC. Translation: CASCPGLAGGYEQYF.

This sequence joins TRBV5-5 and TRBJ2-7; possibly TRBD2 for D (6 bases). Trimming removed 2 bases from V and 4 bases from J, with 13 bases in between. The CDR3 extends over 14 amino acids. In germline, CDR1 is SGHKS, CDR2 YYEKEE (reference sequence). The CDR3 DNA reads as TGTGCCAGCAGCTTCCGGGGGAGCGTTTACGAGCAGTACTTC. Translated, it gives CASSFRGSVYEQYF.

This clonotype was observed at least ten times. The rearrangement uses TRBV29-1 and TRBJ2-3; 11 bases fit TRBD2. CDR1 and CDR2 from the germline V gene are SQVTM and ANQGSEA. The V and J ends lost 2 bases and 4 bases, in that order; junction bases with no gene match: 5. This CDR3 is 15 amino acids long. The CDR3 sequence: CSVELTSGSSDTQYF. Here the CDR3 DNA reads TGCAGCGTTGAATTAACTAGCGGGAGCTCAGATACGCAGTATTTT.

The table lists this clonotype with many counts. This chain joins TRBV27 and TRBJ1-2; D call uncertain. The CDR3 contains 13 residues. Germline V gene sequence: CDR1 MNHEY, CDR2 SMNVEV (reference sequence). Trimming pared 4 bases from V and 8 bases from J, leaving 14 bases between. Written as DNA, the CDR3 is TGTGCCAGCAGTTCCCCGGACCGGGAAGGCTACACCTTC. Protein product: CASSSPDREGYTF.

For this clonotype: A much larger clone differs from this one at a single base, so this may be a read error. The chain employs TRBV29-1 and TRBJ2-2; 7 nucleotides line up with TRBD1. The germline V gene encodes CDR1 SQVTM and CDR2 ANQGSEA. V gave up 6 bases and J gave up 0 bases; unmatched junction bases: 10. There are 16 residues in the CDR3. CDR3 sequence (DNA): TGCAGCGTGAACGGACAGGTGATCGCGAACACCGGGGAGCTGTTTTTT. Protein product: CSVNGQVIANTGELFF.

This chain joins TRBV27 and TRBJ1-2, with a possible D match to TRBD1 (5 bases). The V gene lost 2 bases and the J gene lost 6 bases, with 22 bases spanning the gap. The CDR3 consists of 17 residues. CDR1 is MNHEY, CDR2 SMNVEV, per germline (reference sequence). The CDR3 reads CASSLKGGAVKIDGYTF. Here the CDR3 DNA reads TGTGCCAGCAGTTTAAAGGGCGGGGCCGTGAAGATCGATGGCTACACCTTC.

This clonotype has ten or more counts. The CDR3 DNA reads TGCGCCAGCAGTCATCCGGGGACAGGGGGTAAAGGGACCCAGTACTTC. It is translated as CASSHPGTGGKGTQYF. The chain employs TRBV23-1 and TRBJ2-5; 11 positions match TRBD1. TRBV23-1 is classed as an ORF, of uncertain function. This CDR3 spans 16 amino acids. The junction had 10 bases not matched to a gene; V was cut back by 3 bases and J by 7 bases.

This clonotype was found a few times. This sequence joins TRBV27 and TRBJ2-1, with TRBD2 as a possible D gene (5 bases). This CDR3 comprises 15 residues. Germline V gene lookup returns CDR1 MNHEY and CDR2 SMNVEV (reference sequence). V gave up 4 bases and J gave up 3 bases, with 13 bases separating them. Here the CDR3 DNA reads TGTGCCAGCAGTTCCTTCAGCGGATTCTACAATGAGCAGTTCTTC. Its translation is CASSSFSGFYNEQFF.

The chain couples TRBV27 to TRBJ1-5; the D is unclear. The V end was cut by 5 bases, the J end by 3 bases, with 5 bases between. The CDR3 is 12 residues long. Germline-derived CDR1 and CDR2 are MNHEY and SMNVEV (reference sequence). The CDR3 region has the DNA TGTGCCAGCAGTCCAATCAATCAGCCCCAGCATTTT. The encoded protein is CASSPINQPQHF.